This T cell receptor (beta chain) was identified in a study of preoperative IRX-2 immunotherapy in early breast cancer. The data were produced by immunoSEQ multiplex PCR, yet TCRdb's version contains in-frame clones alone and is incomplete. The sample lists over 25,000 clones, around 74% occurring once. Treatment defined: preoperative locoregional IRX-2 cytokine immunotherapy. The receptor comes from a human donor with breast cancer. The specimen comprised lymph node tissue, sampled after IRX-2 immunotherapy.

As DNA, the CDR3 is TGTGCCACCAGCAGAGATTTGGCAGCGGGACCCTACAATGAGCAGTTCTTC. This encodes CATSRDLAAGPYNEQFF. This chain connects TRBV15 to TRBJ2-1, with 7 bases fitting TRBD2. This CDR3 contains 17 residues. CDR1 is LNHNV, CDR2 YYDKDF, per germline (reference sequence). Trimming at V came to 0 bases and at J to 2 bases, leaving 7 bases not matched to a gene. Full variable domain (remainder filled in from reference TRBV15 and TRBJ2-1): DAMVIQNPRYQVTQFGKPVTLSCSQTLNHNVMYWYQQKSSQAPKLLFHYYDKDFNNEADTPDNFQSRRPNTSFCFLDIRSPGLGDTAMYLCATSRDLAAGPYNEQFFGPGTRLTVL.